These 3 T cell receptor beta chains share one sample of origin, sequenced in a study of regulatory T cells in long-lasting Graves disease. Building of the TCR beta libraries involved iRepertoire HTBI primers and Arm-PCR of CDR3 regions. Each CDR3 protein is one row after TCRdb ran MiXCR on the multiplex PCR reads. The data contain 250,000 or so distinct CDR3 sequences, around a sixth of them singletons. Time point of the sample: newly diagnosed GD, antithyroid drugs for less than 3 months. RNA isolated from PBMCs was used to make the TCR library. The sample also formed part of further work on T cells in Graves' hyperthyroidism and ophthalmopathy.

The sample was peripheral blood mononuclear cells (PBMCs), taken at new diagnosis, from a patient treated with antithyroid drugs. These receptors were obtained from a woman aged 25 to 39 with Graves disease.

This clonotype was detected ten times or more. The V and J genes are TRBV20-1 and TRBJ1-4, with D perhaps matching TRBD1 (5 bases). With 0 bases removed from V and 8 bases from J, the gap between germline ends came to 13 bases. The CDR3 contains 14 residues. Germline loops: CDR1 DFQATT, CDR2 SNEGSKA (reference sequence). CDR3: CSARESGKGEKLFF. The CDR3 region has the DNA TGCAGTGCTAGAGAATCCGGGAAGGGGGAAAAACTGTTTTTT.

This clonotype came up a few times. The rearrangement joins TRBV6-1 to TRBJ2-5, with D possibly being TRBD2 (6 bases). The CDR3 sequence is 12 residues long. With 3 bases removed from V and 7 bases from J, the gap between germline ends came to 9 bases. Germline V CDR1 and CDR2: MNHNS, SASEGT. The DNA for the CDR3 is TGTGCCAGCAGTGAGCTGGAGGGGACCCAGTACTTC. Its protein product is CASSELEGTQYF.

The table lists this clonotype with many counts. The chain recombines TRBV5-1 with TRBJ2-1; 9 nucleotides match TRBD1. Germline CDR1 and CDR2: SGHRS and YFSETQ. The V and J ends lost 3 bases and 0 bases, in that order; junction bases with no gene match: 7. CDR3 length: 17 residues. CDR3 amino acids: CASSSRGTGPSYNEQFF. The CDR3 DNA sequence: TGCGCCAGCAGCTCACGCGGGACAGGGCCCTCCTACAATGAGCAGTTCTTC.